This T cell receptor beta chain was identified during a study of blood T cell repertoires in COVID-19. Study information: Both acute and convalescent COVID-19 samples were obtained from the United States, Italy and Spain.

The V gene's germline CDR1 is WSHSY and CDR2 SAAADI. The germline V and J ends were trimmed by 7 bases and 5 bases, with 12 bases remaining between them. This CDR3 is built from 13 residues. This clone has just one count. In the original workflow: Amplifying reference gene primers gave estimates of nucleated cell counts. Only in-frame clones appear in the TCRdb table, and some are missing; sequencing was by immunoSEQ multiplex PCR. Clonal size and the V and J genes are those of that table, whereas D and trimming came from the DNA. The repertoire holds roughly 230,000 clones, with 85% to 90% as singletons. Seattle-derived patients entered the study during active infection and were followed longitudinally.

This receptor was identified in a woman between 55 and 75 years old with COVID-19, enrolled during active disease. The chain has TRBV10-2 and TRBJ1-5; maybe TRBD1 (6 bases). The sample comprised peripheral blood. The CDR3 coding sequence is TGCGCCAGCAACAGGGAGTATGATCAGCCCCAGCATTTT. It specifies CASNREYDQPQHF.